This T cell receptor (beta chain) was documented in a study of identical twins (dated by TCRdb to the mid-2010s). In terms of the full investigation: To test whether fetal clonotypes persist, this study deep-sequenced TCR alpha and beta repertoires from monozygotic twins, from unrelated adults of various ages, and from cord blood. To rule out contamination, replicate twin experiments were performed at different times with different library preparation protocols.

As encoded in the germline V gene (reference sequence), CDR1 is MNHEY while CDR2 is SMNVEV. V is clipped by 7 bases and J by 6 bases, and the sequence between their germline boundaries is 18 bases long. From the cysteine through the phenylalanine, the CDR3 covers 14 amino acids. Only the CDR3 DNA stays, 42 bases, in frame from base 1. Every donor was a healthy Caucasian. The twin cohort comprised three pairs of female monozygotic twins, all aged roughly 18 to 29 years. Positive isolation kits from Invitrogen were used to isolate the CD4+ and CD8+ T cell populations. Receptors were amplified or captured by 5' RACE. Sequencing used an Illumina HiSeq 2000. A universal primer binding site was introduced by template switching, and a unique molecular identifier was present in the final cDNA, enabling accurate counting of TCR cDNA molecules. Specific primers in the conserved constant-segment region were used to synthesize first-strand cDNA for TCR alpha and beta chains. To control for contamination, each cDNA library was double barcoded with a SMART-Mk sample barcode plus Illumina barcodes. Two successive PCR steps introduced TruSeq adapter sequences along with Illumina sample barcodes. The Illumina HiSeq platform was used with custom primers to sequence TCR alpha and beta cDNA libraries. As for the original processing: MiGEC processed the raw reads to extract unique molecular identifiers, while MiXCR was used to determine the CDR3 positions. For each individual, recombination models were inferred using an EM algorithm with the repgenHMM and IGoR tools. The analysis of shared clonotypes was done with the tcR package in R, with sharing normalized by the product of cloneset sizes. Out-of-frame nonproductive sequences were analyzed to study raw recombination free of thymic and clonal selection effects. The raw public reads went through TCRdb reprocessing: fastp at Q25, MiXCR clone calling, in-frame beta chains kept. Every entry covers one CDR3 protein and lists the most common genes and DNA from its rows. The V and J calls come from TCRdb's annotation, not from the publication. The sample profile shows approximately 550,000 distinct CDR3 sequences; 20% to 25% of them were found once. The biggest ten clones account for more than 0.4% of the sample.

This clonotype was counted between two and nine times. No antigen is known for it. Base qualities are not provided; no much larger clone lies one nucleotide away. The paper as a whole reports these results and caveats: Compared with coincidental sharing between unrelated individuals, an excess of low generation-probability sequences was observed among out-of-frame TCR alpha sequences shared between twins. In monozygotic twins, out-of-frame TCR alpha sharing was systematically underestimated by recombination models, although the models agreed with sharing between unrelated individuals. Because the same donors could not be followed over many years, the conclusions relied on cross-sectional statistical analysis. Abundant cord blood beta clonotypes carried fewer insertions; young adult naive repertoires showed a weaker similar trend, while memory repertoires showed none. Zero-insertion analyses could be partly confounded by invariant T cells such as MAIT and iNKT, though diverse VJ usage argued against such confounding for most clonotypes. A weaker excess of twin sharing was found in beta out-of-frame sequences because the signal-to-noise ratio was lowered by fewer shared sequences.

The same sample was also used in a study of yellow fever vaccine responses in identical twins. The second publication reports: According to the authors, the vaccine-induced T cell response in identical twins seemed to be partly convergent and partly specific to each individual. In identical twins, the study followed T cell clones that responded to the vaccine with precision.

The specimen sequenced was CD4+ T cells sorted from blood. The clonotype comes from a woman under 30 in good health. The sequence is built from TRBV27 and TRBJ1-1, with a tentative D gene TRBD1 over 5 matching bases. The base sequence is TGTGCCAGCACTGCAGGGTTGGATGTCGCTGAAGCTTTCTTT. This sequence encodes CASTAGLDVAEAFF.